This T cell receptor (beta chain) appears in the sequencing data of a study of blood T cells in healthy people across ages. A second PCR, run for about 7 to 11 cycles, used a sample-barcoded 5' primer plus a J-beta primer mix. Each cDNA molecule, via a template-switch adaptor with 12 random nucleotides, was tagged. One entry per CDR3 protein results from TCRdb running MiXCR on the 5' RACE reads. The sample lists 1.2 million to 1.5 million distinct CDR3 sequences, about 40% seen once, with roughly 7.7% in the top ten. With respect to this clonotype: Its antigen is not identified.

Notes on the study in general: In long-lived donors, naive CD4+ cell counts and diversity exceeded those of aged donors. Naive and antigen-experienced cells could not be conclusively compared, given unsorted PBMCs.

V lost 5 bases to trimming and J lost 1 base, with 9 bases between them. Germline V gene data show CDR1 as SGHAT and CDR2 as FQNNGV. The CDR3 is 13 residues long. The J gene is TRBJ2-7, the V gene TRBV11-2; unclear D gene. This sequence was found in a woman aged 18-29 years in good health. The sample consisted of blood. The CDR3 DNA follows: TGTGCCAGCAGCCGTGGTTGGTCCTACGAGCAGTACTTC. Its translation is CASSRGWSYEQYF.